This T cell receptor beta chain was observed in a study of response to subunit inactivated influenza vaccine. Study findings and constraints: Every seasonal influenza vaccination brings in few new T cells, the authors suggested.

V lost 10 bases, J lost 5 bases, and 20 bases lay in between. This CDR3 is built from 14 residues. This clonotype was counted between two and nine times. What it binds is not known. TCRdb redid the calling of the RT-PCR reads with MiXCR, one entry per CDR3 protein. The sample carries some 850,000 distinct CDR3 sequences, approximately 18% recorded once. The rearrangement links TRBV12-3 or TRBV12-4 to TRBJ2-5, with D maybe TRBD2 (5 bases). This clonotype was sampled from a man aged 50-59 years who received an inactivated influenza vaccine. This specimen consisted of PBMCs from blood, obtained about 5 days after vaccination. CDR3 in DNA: TGTGCCACCCGAGTCGGCCCCTCGGGGGAGACCCAGTACTTC. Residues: CATRVGPSGETQYF.